At least ten counts were recorded for the clone carrying this TCR beta chain. The data were taken from a study of T cells in Graves' hyperthyroidism and ophthalmopathy. The CDR3 consists of 13 residues. Trimming shortened V by 6 bases and J by 3 bases, and 12 bases separated the two germline ends. Germline values: CDR1 SNHLY, CDR2 FYNNEI. Lactation, pregnancy, other autoimmune disease or uncontrolled infection led to exclusion of patients. The investigators amplified TCR beta CDR3 regions from RNA transcripts. When the TCR CDR3 underwent first-round RT-PCR, the HTBI primer set was used. TCRdb re-analysed the multiplex PCR reads in MiXCR, keeping a single row per CDR3 protein. In the table there are approximately 430,000 distinct CDR3 sequences, about a sixth of which are singletons.

Sequences were obtained from blood. The sequence was obtained from a woman aged 18 to 35 with Graves' hyperthyroidism. The V and J genes are TRBV2 and TRBJ2-7; weak D call: TRBD2 (6 bases). CDR3 in amino acids: CASRLSGYYEQYF. CDR3 sequence (DNA): TGTGCCAGCAGGCTTAGCGGCTACTACGAGCAGTACTTC. Supplemented by reference TRBV2 and TRBJ2-7, the full variable domain reads EPEVTQTPSHQVTQMGQEVILRCVPISNHLYFYWYRQILGQKVEFLVSFYNNEISEKSEIFDDQFSVERPDGSNFTLKIRSTKLEDSAMYFCASRLSGYYEQYFGPGTRLTVT.